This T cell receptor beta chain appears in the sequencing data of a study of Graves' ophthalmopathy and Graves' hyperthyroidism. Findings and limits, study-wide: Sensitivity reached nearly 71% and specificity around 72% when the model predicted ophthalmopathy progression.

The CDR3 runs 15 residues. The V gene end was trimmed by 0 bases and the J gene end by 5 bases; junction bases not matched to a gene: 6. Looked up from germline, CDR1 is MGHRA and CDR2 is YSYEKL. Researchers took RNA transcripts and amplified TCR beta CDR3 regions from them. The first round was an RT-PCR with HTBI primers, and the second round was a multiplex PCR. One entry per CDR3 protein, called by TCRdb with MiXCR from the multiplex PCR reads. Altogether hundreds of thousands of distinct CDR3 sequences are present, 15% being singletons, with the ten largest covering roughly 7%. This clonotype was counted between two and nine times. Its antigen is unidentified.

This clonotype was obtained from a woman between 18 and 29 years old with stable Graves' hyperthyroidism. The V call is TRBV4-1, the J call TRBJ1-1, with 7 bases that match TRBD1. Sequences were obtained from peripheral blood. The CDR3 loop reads CASSQEGRGRTEAFF. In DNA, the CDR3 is TGCGCCAGCAGCCAAGAAGGCAGGGGGAGAACTGAAGCTTTCTTT.